Listed here are 25 T cell receptor beta chains from one sample, sequenced in a study of blood T cell repertoires in COVID-19 (dated by TCRdb to about 2020). The library was obtained by the immunoSEQ multiplex PCR assay. TCRdb provides this immuneACCESS table in a form limited to in-frame rearrangements. Some clones are lacking; in checked studies, under half of them reflect an unresolved V gene, and why the rest are absent is not known. This sample is represented by around 60,000 clones; over 70% of them were singletons. 25% to 35% of the sample lies in the top ten. Sample: peripheral blood. The receptors originated from a human donor in a cohort sampled during active COVID-19.

The genes are TRBV28 and TRBJ2-7; 9 bases agree with TRBD1. After removal of 7 bases from V and 7 bases from J, the junction contained 11 bases not matched to a gene. The germline CDR1 and CDR2 sequences are MDHEN and SYDVKM. The CDR3 length is 14 residues. The CDR3 nucleotides read TGTGCCAGCACCCCAGGACAGGGGAGAGAAGAGCAGTACTTC. The encoded protein is CASTPGQGREEQYF.

This clone has only one observation. This chain links TRBV3-1 (or the pseudogene TRBV3-2) with TRBJ1-1; D is possibly TRBD1 (5 bases). Germline values: CDR1 LGHDT, CDR2 YNNKEL (reference sequence). V lost 0 bases, J lost 7 bases, and 15 bases lay in between. The CDR3 contains 15 residues. CDR3 nucleotide sequence: TGTGCCAGCAGCCAAGAGTCGGCGGGGCGGGGTGAAGCTTTCTTT. Protein product: CASSQESAGRGEAFF.

The genes are TRBV6-5 and TRBJ2-7; possibly TRBD1 for D (6 bases). Germline CDR1 reads MNHEY; CDR2 reads SVGAGI. V lost 0 bases and J lost 3, with 12 bases in between. The CDR3 consists of 15 residues. The CDR3 is CASSYSATDSYEQYF. The CDR3 DNA reads as TGTGCCAGCAGTTACTCGGCGACGGACAGCTACGAGCAGTACTTC.

The rearrangement uses TRBV5-4 and TRBJ2-7; 12 nucleotides line up with TRBD2. Germline-derived CDR1 and CDR2 are SGHNT and YYREEE (reference sequence). This CDR3 spans 15 amino acids. Trimming at V came to 4 bases and at J to 4 bases, leaving 6 bases not matched to a gene. This chain's CDR3 is CASSRGTSGLYEQYF. The CDR3 region has the DNA TGTGCCAGCAGCCGTGGGACTAGCGGGTTGTACGAGCAGTACTTC. The whole variable domain, filled in from reference TRBV5-4 and TRBJ2-7, reads ETGVTQSPTHLIKTRGQQVTLRCSSQSGHNTVSWYQQALGQGPQFIFQYYREEENGRGNFPPRFSGLQFPNYSSELNVNALELDDSALYLCASSRGTSGLYEQYFGPGTRLTVT.

V gene TRBV30 combines with J gene TRBJ2-1, with D possibly being TRBD2 (5 bases). V was clipped by 8 bases and J by 4 bases, with 18 bases between them. The germline gives CDR1 GTSNPN, CDR2 SVGIG (reference sequence). The CDR3 runs to 14 residues. CDR3 nucleotides: TGTGCCGCTACCAACTGGAGGCAATACAATGAGCAGTTCTTC. Protein sequence: CAATNWRQYNEQFF.

The chain employs TRBV4-1 and TRBJ2-5, with D possibly TRBD1 on 5 matching bases. Trimming took 0 bases from V and 0 from J, leaving 23 bases between them. CDR1 is MGHRA, CDR2 YSYEKL, per germline. This CDR3 comprises 20 residues. This chain's CDR3 is CASSQDRNRGWGGYQETQYF. The DNA of the CDR3 is TGCGCCAGCAGCCAAGATAGGAATAGAGGCTGGGGCGGTTACCAAGAGACCCAGTACTTC.

The chain has TRBV4-3 and TRBJ2-2, with 8 bases aligning to TRBD1. The CDR3 has 16 amino acids. Germline CDR1 LGHNA, CDR2 YSLEER. V was pared by 3 bases and J by 1 base, with 4 bases of the junction left unmatched. CDR3 residues: CASSQRTGRNTGELFF. The CDR3 bases are TGCGCCAGCAGCCAGAGGACAGGGAGGAACACCGGGGAGCTGTTTTTT.

At least ten counts were recorded for this clone. This sequence joins TRBV6-2 or TRBV6-3 and TRBJ2-1; tentative D call: TRBD2 (5 bases). V was pared by 3 bases and J by 8 bases, with 14 bases between. The CDR3 covers 14 residues. Germline V gene data show CDR1 as MNHEY and CDR2 as SVGEGT. CDR3 sequence: CASSYGPLAHEQFF. Written as DNA, the CDR3 is TGTGCCAGCAGTTATGGGCCGCTAGCCCATGAGCAGTTCTTC.

The chain employs TRBV18 and TRBJ2-3; a weak D match, TRBD2 (5 bases). CDR3 size: 14 residues. With 3 bases removed from V and 5 bases from J, the gap between germline ends came to 12 bases. The germline CDR1 and CDR2 sequences are KGHSH and LQKENI. The CDR3, as DNA: TGTGCCAGCTCACCCAACGGGGTGGGAGATACGCAGTATTTT. This gives the protein CASSPNGVGDTQYF. Drawing the rest from reference TRBV18 and TRBJ2-3, the complete variable domain is NAGVMQNPRHLVRRRGQEARLRCSPMKGHSHVYWYRQLPEEGLKFMVYLQKENIIDESGMPKERFSAEFPKEGPSILRIQQVVRGDSAAYFCASSPNGVGDTQYFGPGTRLTVL.

The chain links TRBV3-1 (or the pseudogene TRBV3-2) to TRBJ2-5, with D possibly being TRBD2 (5 bases). The CDR3 runs 14 residues. Trimming pared 1 base from V and 5 bases from J, leaving 11 bases between. CDR1 and CDR2 (germline): LGHDT, YNNKEL (reference sequence). Here the CDR3 DNA reads TGTGCCAGCAGCCAAGGGTATCGAGGGGAGACCCAGTACTTC. This gives the protein CASSQGYRGETQYF.

The chain carries TRBV18 and TRBJ1-5, with D unclear. Trimming removed 3 bases from V and 0 bases from J, with 9 bases in between. CDR3 size: 15 residues. Germline CDR1 and CDR2: KGHSH and LQKENI. CDR3 nucleotides: TGTGCCAGCTCACCCAGGCAAATTAGCAATCAGCCCCAGCATTTT. Translated: CASSPRQISNQPQHF.

The sample holds a few counts of this clone. The rearrangement links TRBV28 to TRBJ1-4; D is possibly TRBD1 (5 bases). Germline V gene sequence: CDR1 MDHEN, CDR2 SYDVKM. Deletions cut 2 bases from V and 3 bases from J, with 7 bases between. The CDR3 is made up of 14 amino acids. For the CDR3, the DNA is TGTGCCAGCAGTTTAGCAGGGCCTAATGAAAAACTGTTTTTT. Translating gives CASSLAGPNEKLFF.

CDR3 residues: CASSVVSYTDTQYF. The DNA of the CDR3 is TGTGCCAGTAGCGTGGTCAGTTACACAGATACGCAGTATTTT. The chain employs TRBV19 and TRBJ2-3; D remains ambiguous. The CDR3 spans 14 residues. Germline CDR1 reads LNHDA; CDR2 reads SQIVND (reference sequence). V lost 6 bases and J 2 bases, leaving 12 bases between the germline ends.

The chain uses TRBV7-3 and TRBJ2-7; 9 positions match TRBD2. Germline CDR1 reads SGHTA; CDR2 reads FQGTGA. The V segment lost 4 bases and the J segment 4 bases; nucleotides outside the gene matches: 11. CDR3 length equals 16 residues. CDR3 protein: CASSSLLGLAWYEQYF. The CDR3 DNA reads as TGTGCCAGCAGCTCCCTCCTAGGACTAGCGTGGTACGAGCAGTACTTC.

The chain joins TRBV5-1 to TRBJ1-2, with 8 bases matching TRBD1. The V gene end was trimmed by 4 bases and the J gene end by 4 bases; junction bases not matched to a gene: 3. Germline CDR1 reads SGHRS; CDR2 reads YFSETQ. CDR3 size: 13 residues. The CDR3 loop is CASSPGQVYGYTF. Written as DNA, the CDR3 is TGCGCCAGCAGCCCGGGACAGGTCTATGGCTACACCTTC.

This chain links TRBV6-5 with TRBJ2-7; 10 nucleotides line up with TRBD2. Germline V gene data show CDR1 as MNHEY and CDR2 as SVGAGI. V was pared by 6 bases and J by 3 bases, with 2 bases of the junction left unmatched. CDR3 size: 13 residues. The CDR3 reads CASRASGSYEQYF. The DNA of the CDR3 is TGTGCCAGCAGGGCTAGCGGGAGCTACGAGCAGTACTTC.

This clone was seen a handful of times. V gene TRBV5-1 combines with J gene TRBJ2-3; 9 bases are shared with TRBD1. This CDR3 region has 15 residues. The V and J ends lost 5 bases and 4 bases, in that order; junction bases with no gene match: 8. Germline CDR1 is SGHRS and CDR2 is YFSETQ. CDR3 residues: CASSRTGGGADTQYF. CDR3 nucleotide sequence: TGCGCCAGCAGTCGCACAGGGGGCGGCGCAGATACGCAGTATTTT.

The count of this clone is one. This chain uses TRBV12-3 or TRBV12-4 with TRBJ2-7; D might be TRBD1 (6 bases). The CDR3 length is 12 residues. V lost 3 bases, J lost 6 bases, and 9 bases lay in between. The chain's CDR3 is CASSFPGAEQYF. Here the CDR3 DNA reads TGTGCCAGCAGTTTCCCAGGGGCCGAGCAGTACTTC.

The chain couples TRBV11-2 to TRBJ2-1, with TRBD1 matching over 7 bases. This CDR3 region has 16 residues. Germline V gives CDR1 SGHAT, CDR2 FQNNGV. J gave up 5 bases and V 10 bases, and 17 bases lay outside the gene matches. The CDR3 nucleotides read TGTGCCACCGCCCAGAGACAGGGCTTGGGAAACAATGAGCAGTTCTTC. Protein sequence: CATAQRQGLGNNEQFF. The full variable domain, in which reference TRBV11-2 and TRBJ2-1 provide the parts outside the CDR3, is EAGVAQSPRYKIIEKRQSVAFWCNPISGHATLYWYQQILGQGPKLLIQFQNNGVVDDSQLPKDRFSAERLKGVDSTLKIQPAKLEDSAVYLCATAQRQGLGNNEQFFGPGTRLTVL.

This clone was seen only a few times. The chain combines TRBV7-6 with TRBJ2-3; a possible D gene is TRBD1 (6 bases). Germline CDR1 SGHVS, CDR2 FNYEAQ. With 1 base removed from V and 6 bases from J, the gap between germline ends came to 8 bases. CDR3 length: 13 amino acids. CDR3 nucleotides: TGTGCCAGCAGCTTAGGGGGGCCCGATACGCAGTATTTT. Translated, it gives CASSLGGPDTQYF.

The rearrangement links TRBV18 to TRBJ1-5, with unresolved D. The CDR3 contains 15 residues. Germline CDR1 reads KGHSH; CDR2 reads LQKENI. V lost 6 bases and J 5 bases, leaving 17 bases between the germline ends. The CDR3 DNA is TGTGCCAGCTCCGGCCTCGGAGCCTCCGATCAGCCCCAGCATTTT. Translation: CASSGLGASDQPQHF.

The V call is TRBV29-1, the J call TRBJ1-1, with D unclear. The CDR3 runs 12 residues. Germline loops: CDR1 SQVTM, CDR2 ANQGSEA. Trimming took off 1 base at V and 7 bases at J, with 10 bases between the two ends. CDR3 loop: CSVEGGADEAFF. The DNA for the CDR3 is TGCAGCGTTGAAGGAGGCGCGGATGAAGCTTTCTTT.

The rearrangement links TRBV11-2 to TRBJ2-7, with 9 positions matching TRBD2. The CDR3 has 13 residues. V gave up 5 bases and J gave up 3 bases; unmatched junction bases: 2. Germline V lookup: CDR1 SGHAT, CDR2 FQNNGV. In DNA, the CDR3 is TGTGCCAGCAGCGCTAGCGGGGACTACGAGCAGTACTTC. Its translation: CASSASGDYEQYF.

In this sample, this clone turned up once. The chain uses TRBV6-5 and TRBJ1-2; D perhaps matches TRBD1 (5 bases). CDR3 length equals 12 residues. V was shortened by 2 bases and J by 4 bases, with 5 bases between the two germline ends. Germline V gene sequence: CDR1 MNHEY, CDR2 SVGAGI. The chain's CDR3 is CASSYQGYGYTF. CDR3 nucleotides: TGTGCCAGCAGTTACCAGGGCTATGGCTACACCTTC.

The rearrangement uses TRBV7-9 and TRBJ2-7; 9 bases match TRBD2. Germline V gene sequence: CDR1 SEHNR, CDR2 FQNEAQ (reference sequence). The trim removed 7 bases at V and 1 base at J, leaving 8 bases unmatched. The CDR3 consists of 15 residues. CDR3 sequence reads: CASNPSSGGSYEQYF. In DNA form, the CDR3 reads TGTGCCAGCAACCCCAGTAGCGGGGGTTCCTACGAGCAGTACTTC.